What follows are 10 T cell receptor beta chains derived from one specimen sequenced in a study of human T cells and chemical hapten exposure. TCRdb re-called the RACE reads with MiXCR, one entry per CDR3 protein. The sample lists approximately 340,000 distinct CDR3 sequences; around 7% were seen once. Time point here: patch test 1, 2 weeks after DPC sensitization. Described treatment: therapeutic diphenylcyclopropenone sensitization with weekly scalp DPC. The sample was whole blood, taken in connection with sensitization to the hapten diphenylcyclopropenone (DPC). Receptor source: a woman in her late teens or twenties with alopecia areata. Some clones in this sample may be carry-over from other donors' samples.

The chain recombines TRBV12-3 or TRBV12-4 with TRBJ1-3, with D perhaps TRBD1 (6 bases). Trimming left V 6 bases short and J 1 base short, with 13 bases between. The CDR3 consists of 15 residues. In nucleotides, the CDR3 is TGTGCCAGCAGGCGATACAGGGCTTCTGGAAACACCATATATTTT. Its protein product is CASRRYRASGNTIYF.

This rearrangement joins TRBV29-1 to TRBJ1-2, with 7 bases identical to TRBD1. This CDR3 has 14 amino acids. The germline V gene encodes CDR1 SQVTM and CDR2 ANQGSEA. The ends lost 7 bases at V and 0 bases at J; junction bases unmatched: 8. CDR3 sequence reads: CSATQGRTNYGYTF. CDR3 coding DNA: TGCAGCGCGACACAGGGGCGGACTAACTATGGCTACACCTTC.

CDR3 region: CASSTRDSSSTYGYTF. In nucleotides, the CDR3 is TGTGCCAGCAGTACCCGGGACAGCTCCTCTACATATGGCTACACCTTC. The J gene is TRBJ1-2, the V gene TRBV12-3 or TRBV12-4, with 7 bases lining up with TRBD1. The V segment lost 5 bases and the J segment 5 bases; nucleotides outside the gene matches: 14. The CDR3 totals 16 residues.

This clonotype has a handful of counts. The chain recombines TRBV6-6 with TRBJ2-3, with a weak D call TRBD2 (6 bases). The CDR3 is 14 residues long. The V gene's germline CDR1 is MNHNY and CDR2 SVGAGI (reference sequence). V gave up 5 bases and J gave up 5 bases, with 14 bases separating them. The CDR3 sequence: CASSTAGPRDTQYF. The CDR3 bases are TGTGCCAGCAGTACGGCGGGGCCCCGAGATACGCAGTATTTT.

At least ten counts were recorded for this clonotype. The chain carries TRBV7-6 and TRBJ2-6, with D possibly TRBD1 on 6 matching bases. The ends were cut back, 5 bases at V and 0 bases at J, with 17 bases in the middle. Germline CDR1 is SGHVS and CDR2 is FNYEAQ. The CDR3 is 18 residues long. CDR3 region: CASSPIRGPISGANVLTF. The CDR3 DNA is TGTGCCAGCAGCCCGATCAGGGGCCCGATCTCTGGGGCCAACGTCCTGACTTTC.

This clonotype showed up just a few times. The CDR3 spells CASSYSTRSTDTQYF. CDR3 in DNA: TGTGCCAGCAGTTACTCGACCAGAAGCACAGATACGCAGTATTTT. The chain links TRBV6-2 or TRBV6-3 to TRBJ2-3, with D hard to call. V lost 0 bases, J lost 0 bases, and 7 bases lay in between. The CDR3 contains 15 residues. CDR1 is MNHEY and CDR2 is SVGEGT in the germline V gene.

The chain has TRBV4-2 and TRBJ1-2; 8 bases are a match to TRBD1. After removal of 3 bases from V and 0 bases from J, the junction contained 3 bases not matched to a gene. The CDR3 contains 15 residues. Germline V gene data show CDR1 as LGHNA and CDR2 as YNFKEQ. CDR3 sequence reads: CASSHSTGANYGYTF. CDR3 DNA: TGTGCCAGCAGCCACTCGACAGGGGCTAACTATGGCTACACCTTC.

V usage is TRBV3-1 and J usage is TRBJ1-1; 9 nucleotides agree with TRBD1. CDR1 and CDR2 from the germline V gene are LGHDT and YNNKEL (reference sequence). This CDR3 has 14 amino acids. The V segment lost 7 bases and the J segment 1 base; nucleotides outside the gene matches: 4. This CDR3 reads CASTTGGENTEAFF. As DNA, the CDR3 is TGTGCCAGCACCACAGGGGGCGAGAACACTGAAGCTTTCTTT.

This clonotype has just a few counts. The V call is TRBV20-1, the J call TRBJ1-2, with 7 nucleotides matching TRBD1. J lost 0 bases, V lost 3 bases, and 1 base had no gene match. Germline V gene data show CDR1 as DFQATT and CDR2 as SNEGSKA (reference sequence). CDR3 length equals 13 residues. Here the CDR3 reads CSARDRTNYGYTF. CDR3 coding DNA: TGCAGTGCTAGGGACAGGACTAACTATGGCTACACCTTC.

This clonotype was seen at least ten times. The chain couples TRBV7-2 to TRBJ2-1; no clear D gene. Deletions cut 3 bases from V and 8 bases from J, with 11 bases between. CDR1 is SGHTA and CDR2 is FQGNSA in the germline V gene. The CDR3 length is 13 residues. The CDR3: CASSFMGRDEQFF. As DNA, the CDR3 is TGTGCCAGCAGCTTCATGGGCCGGGATGAGCAGTTCTTC.